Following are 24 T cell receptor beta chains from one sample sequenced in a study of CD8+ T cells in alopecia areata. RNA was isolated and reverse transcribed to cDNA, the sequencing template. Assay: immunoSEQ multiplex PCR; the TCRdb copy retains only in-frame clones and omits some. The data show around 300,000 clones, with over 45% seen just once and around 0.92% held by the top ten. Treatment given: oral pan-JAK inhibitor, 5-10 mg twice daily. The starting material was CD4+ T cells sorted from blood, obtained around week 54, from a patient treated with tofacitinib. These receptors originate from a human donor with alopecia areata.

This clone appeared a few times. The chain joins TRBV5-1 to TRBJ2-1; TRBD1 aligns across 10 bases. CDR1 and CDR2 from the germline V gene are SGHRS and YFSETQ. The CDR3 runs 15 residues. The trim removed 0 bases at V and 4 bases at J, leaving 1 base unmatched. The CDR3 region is CASSLEGQGYNEQFF. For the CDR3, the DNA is TGCGCCAGCAGCTTGGAGGGACAGGGGTACAATGAGCAGTTCTTC.

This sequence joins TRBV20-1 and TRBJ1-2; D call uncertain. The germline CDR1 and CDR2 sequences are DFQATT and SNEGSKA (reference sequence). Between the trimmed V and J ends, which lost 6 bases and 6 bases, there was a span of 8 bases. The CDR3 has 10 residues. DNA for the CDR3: TGCAGTGCCCCATCAAATGGCTACACCTTC. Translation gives CSAPSNGYTF.

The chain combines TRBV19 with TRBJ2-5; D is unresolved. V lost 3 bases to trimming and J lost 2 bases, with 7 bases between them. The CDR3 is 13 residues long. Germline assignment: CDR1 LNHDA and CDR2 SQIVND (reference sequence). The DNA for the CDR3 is TGTGCCAGTAGTATTTTCGGACAAGAGACCCAGTACTTC. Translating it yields CASSIFGQETQYF.

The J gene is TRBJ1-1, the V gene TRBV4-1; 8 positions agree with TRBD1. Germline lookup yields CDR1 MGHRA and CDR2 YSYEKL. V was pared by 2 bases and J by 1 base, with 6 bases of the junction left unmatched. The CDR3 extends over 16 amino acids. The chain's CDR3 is CASSQLTQGANTEAFF. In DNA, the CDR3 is TGCGCCAGCAGCCAACTTACTCAGGGGGCGAACACTGAAGCTTTCTTT.

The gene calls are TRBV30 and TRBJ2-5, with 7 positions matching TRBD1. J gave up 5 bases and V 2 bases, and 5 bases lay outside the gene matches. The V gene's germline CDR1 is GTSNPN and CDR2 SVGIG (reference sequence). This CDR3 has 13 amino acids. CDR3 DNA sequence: TGTGCCTGGAGTTCCGGGACAGCGGAGACCCAGTACTTC. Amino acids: CAWSSGTAETQYF.

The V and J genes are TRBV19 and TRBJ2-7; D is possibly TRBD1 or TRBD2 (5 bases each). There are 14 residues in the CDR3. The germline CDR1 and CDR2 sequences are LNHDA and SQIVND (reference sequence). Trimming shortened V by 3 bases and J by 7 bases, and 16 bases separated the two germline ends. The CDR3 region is CASSIIGTPQEQYF. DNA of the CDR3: TGTGCCAGTAGTATTATCGGGACGCCGCAGGAGCAGTACTTC.

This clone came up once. DNA for the CDR3: TGTGCCAGCAGTGATCAGGGAACGAATAATTCACCCCTCCACTTT. It codes for CASSDQGTNNSPLHF. This chain links TRBV2 with TRBJ1-6, with D perhaps matching TRBD1 (5 bases). In germline, CDR1 is SNHLY, CDR2 FYNNEI. The CDR3 length is 15 residues. Deletions cut 3 bases from V and 5 bases from J, with 11 bases between. Together with reference TRBV2 and TRBJ1-6, the CDR3 gives the full variable domain: EPEVTQTPSHQVTQMGQEVILRCVPISNHLYFYWYRQILGQKVEFLVSFYNNEISEKSEIFDDQFSVERPDGSNFTLKIRSTKLEDSAMYFCASSDQGTNNSPLHFGNGTRLTVT.

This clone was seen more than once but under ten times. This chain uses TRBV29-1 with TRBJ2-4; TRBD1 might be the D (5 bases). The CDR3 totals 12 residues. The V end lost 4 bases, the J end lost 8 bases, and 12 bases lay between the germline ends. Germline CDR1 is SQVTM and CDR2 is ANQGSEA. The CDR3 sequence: CSVGDRSDIQYF. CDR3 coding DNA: TGCAGCGTTGGCGACAGATCGGACATTCAGTACTTC.

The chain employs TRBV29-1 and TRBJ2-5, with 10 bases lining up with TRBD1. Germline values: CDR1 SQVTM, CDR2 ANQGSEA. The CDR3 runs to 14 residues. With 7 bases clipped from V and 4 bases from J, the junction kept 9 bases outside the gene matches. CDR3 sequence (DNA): TGCAGCGCCCGACAGGGGGCCACCCGAGAGACCCAGTACTTC. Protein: CSARQGATRETQYF.

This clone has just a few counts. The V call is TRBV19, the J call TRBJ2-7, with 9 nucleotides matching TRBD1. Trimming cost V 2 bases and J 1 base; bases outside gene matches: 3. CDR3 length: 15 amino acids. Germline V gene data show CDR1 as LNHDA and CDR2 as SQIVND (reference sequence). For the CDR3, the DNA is TGTGCCAGTAGTATAAGACAGGGGGATTCCTACGAGCAGTACTTC. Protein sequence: CASSIRQGDSYEQYF.

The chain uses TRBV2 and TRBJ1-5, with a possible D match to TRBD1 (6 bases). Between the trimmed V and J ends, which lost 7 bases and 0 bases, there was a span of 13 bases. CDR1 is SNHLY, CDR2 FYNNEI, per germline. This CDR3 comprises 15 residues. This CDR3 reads CASNILGASNQPQHF. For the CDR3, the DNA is TGTGCCAGCAATATACTGGGGGCTAGCAATCAGCCCCAGCATTTT. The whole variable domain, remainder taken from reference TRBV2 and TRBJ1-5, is EPEVTQTPSHQVTQMGQEVILRCVPISNHLYFYWYRQILGQKVEFLVSFYNNEISEKSEIFDDQFSVERPDGSNFTLKIRSTKLEDSAMYFCASNILGASNQPQHFGDGTRLSIL.

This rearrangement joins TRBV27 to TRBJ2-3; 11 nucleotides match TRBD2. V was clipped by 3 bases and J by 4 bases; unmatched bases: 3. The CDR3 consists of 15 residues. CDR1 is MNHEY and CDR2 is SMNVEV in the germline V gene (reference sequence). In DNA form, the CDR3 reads TGTGCCAGCAGTTTCCTAGCGGGGGGTCCAGATACGCAGTATTTT. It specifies CASSFLAGGPDTQYF.

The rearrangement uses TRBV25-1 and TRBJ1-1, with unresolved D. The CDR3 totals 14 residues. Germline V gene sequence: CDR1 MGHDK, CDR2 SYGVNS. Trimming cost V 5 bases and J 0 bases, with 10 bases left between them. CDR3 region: CASSHDAMNTEAFF. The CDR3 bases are TGTGCCAGCAGTCATGACGCCATGAACACTGAAGCTTTCTTT.

The DNA for the CDR3 is TGTGCCAGCAGTCCGACTACAGGGCCCTCTGGGGAGCAGTACTTC. It encodes CASSPTTGPSGEQYF. The rearrangement joins TRBV27 to TRBJ2-7; D is perhaps TRBD1 (6 bases). Germline V lookup: CDR1 MNHEY, CDR2 SMNVEV (reference sequence). CDR3 length: 15 amino acids. V dropped 5 bases and J dropped 7 bases, with 21 bases sitting between them.

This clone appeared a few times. The CDR3 here is CAWSEVGWNTGELFF. CDR3 DNA: TGTGCCTGGAGCGAGGTCGGCTGGAACACCGGGGAGCTGTTTTTT. The rearrangement uses TRBV30 and TRBJ2-2, with no clear D. V lost 3 bases and J lost 1, with 12 bases in between. CDR3 length: 15 amino acids. Germline CDR1 and CDR2: GTSNPN and SVGIG (reference sequence). The full variable domain, its missing parts supplied by reference TRBV30 and TRBJ2-2, is SQTIHQWPATLVQPVGSPLSLECTVEGTSNPNLYWYRQAAGRGLQLLFYSVGIGQISSEVPQNLSASRPQDRQFILSSKKLLLSDSGFYLCAWSEVGWNTGELFFGEGSRLTVL.

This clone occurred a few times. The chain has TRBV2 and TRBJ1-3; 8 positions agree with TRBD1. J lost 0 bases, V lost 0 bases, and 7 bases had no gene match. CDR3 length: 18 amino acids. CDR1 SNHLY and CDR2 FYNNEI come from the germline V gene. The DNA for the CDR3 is TGTGCCAGCAGTGAAGCGCGCACAGGGGGGCACTCTGGAAACACCATATATTTT. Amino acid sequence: CASSEARTGGHSGNTIYF.

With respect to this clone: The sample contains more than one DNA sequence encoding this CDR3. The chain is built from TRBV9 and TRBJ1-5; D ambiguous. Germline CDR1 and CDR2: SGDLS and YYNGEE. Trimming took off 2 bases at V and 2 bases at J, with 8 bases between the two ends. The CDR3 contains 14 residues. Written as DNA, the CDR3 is TGTGCCAGCAGCGTTGGTCAGGGCAATCAGCCCCAGCATTTT. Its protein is CASSVGQGNQPQHF.

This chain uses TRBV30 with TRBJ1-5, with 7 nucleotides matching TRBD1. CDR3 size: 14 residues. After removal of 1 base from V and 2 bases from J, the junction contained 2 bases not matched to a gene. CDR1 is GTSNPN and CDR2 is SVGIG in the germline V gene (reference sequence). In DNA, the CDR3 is TGTGCCTGGAGTGGCGGACAGGGCAATCAGCCCCAGCATTTT. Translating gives CAWSGGQGNQPQHF.

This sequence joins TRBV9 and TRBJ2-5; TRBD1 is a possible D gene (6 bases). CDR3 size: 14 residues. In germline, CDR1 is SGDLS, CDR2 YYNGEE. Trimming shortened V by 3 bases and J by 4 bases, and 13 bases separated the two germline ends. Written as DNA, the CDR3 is TGTGCCAGCAGCGCTTGGGGGCAGGGAGAGACCCAGTACTTC. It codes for CASSAWGQGETQYF.

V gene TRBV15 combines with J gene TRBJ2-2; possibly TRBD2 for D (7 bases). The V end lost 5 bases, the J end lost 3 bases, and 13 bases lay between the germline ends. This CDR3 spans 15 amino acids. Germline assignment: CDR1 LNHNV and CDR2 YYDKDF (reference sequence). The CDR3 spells CATSFLGGHTGELFF. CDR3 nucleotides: TGTGCCACCAGCTTCCTCGGGGGGCACACCGGGGAGCTGTTTTTT.

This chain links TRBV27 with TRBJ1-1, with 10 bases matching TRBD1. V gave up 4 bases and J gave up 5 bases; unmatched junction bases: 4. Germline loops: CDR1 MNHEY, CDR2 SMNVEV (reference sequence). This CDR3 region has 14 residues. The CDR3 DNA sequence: TGTGCCAGCAGTTGGGGACAGGGGAGGACTGAAGCTTTCTTT. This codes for CASSWGQGRTEAFF.

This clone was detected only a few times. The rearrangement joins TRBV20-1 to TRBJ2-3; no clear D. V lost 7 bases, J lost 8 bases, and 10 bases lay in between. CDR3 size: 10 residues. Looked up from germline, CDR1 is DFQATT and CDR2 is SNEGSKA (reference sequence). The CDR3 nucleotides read TGCAGTGGTTTGCTGGCTACGCAGTATTTT. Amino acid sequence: CSGLLATQYF.

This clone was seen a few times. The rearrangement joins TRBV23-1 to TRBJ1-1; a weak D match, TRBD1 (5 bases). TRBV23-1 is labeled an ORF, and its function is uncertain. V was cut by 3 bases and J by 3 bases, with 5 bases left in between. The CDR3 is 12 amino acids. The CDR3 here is CASSQGDTEAFF. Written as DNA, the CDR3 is TGCGCCAGCAGTCAGGGGGACACTGAAGCTTTCTTT.

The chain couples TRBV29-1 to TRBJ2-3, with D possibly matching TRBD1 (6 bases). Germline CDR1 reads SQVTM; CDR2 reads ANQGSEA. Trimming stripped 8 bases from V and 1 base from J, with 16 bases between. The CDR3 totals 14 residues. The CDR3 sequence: CSSDPAGGTDTQYF. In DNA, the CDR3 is TGCAGCTCTGATCCAGCAGGGGGCACAGATACGCAGTATTTT.